This T cell receptor (beta chain) was documented in a study of T cells after posttransplantation cyclophosphamide. This clone appeared a single time. Its antigen is not identified. The length of the CDR3 is 17 residues. Germline values: CDR1 SGHVS, CDR2 FQNEAQ. V trimming: 5 bases; J trimming: 2 bases; junction bases outside the gene matches: 11. Generated by immunoSEQ multiplex PCR, the TCRdb table keeps only in-frame clones and is missing some. The sample lists 3,000 to 4,000 clones, around 81% occurring once. Study outcomes and limitations: After PTCy, TRB diversity resembled that of CNI/methotrexate controls. Tissue-infiltrating T cells from skin or gut overlapped little with blood T cells. Donor CD8+ memory clones often dominated recipient blood repertoires at later times.

Sequenced material: CD8+ T cells sorted from bone marrow. The chain links TRBV7-8 to TRBJ2-3; 9 bases align to TRBD2. The source is an older woman in good health, CMV-negative, and a related stem cell transplant donor. The CDR3 DNA reads TGTGCCAGCAGCCCGAAGGCTAGCGGGGCATTCACAGATACGCAGTATTTT. This translates into CASSPKASGAFTDTQYF.